This is a list of T cell receptor beta chains from one sample in a study of blood T cell repertoires in COVID-19. Assay used: immunoSEQ multiplex PCR; TCRdb lists only in-frame clones, some missing. The sample lists around 160,000 clones, over 80% occurring once. Specimen: peripheral blood. The receptors were sampled from a woman between 35 and 50 years old with active or convalescent COVID-19. Both conserved end residues are part of each CDR3. Fields, in order: J gene, clone size, V gene, D gene, CDR3 DNA, CDR3 protein. The D gene is left open where the match is weak. Only some rows state a clone size, as once, few, many or a class for expanded clones.

j_gene: TRBJ2-5
abundance: many
v_gene: TRBV6-2/TRBV6-3
d_gene: NA
CDR3nt: TGTGCCAGCAGTTACTCGAGGGAAAGGCTGTACCAAGAGACCCAGTACTTC
CDR3aa: CASSYSRERLYQETQYF

j_gene: TRBJ1-1
abundance: NA
v_gene: TRBV28
d_gene: NA
CDR3nt: TGTGCCAGCAGTTCCCTCCCGGTCCCCGAAGCTTTCTTT
CDR3aa: CASSSLPVPEAFF

j_gene: TRBJ1-6
abundance: once
v_gene: TRBV6-5
d_gene: NA
CDR3nt: TGTGCCAGCAGTTACTCACGCAGAATTGTATCACCCCTCCACTTT
CDR3aa: CASSYSRRIVSPLHF

j_gene: TRBJ2-1
abundance: NA
v_gene: TRBV24-1
d_gene: TRBD2
CDR3nt: TGTGCCACCAGTGATTGGCGGGAGGGCCGGGACAATGAGCAGTTCTTC
CDR3aa: CATSDWREGRDNEQFF

j_gene: TRBJ2-3
abundance: NA
v_gene: TRBV24-1
d_gene: NA
CDR3nt: TGTGCCACCAGTGACCCGGGACTTCCCACAGATACGCAGTATTTT
CDR3aa: CATSDPGLPTDTQYF

j_gene: TRBJ1-1
abundance: once
v_gene: TRBV14
d_gene: NA
CDR3nt: TGTGCCAGCAGCCTGCGGCATGGGGCGATGGCTATGAACACTGAAGCTTTCTTT
CDR3aa: CASSLRHGAMAMNTEAFF

j_gene: TRBJ2-7
abundance: NA
v_gene: TRBV27
d_gene: TRBD1
CDR3nt: TGTGCCAGCAGTTCCAGGGGGAACAGGCCCTACGAGCAGTACTTC
CDR3aa: CASSSRGNRPYEQYF

j_gene: TRBJ1-4
abundance: NA
v_gene: TRBV19
d_gene: NA
CDR3nt: TGTGCCAGTAGTCGTAGCACTCAGCATGAAAAACTGTTTTTT
CDR3aa: CASSRSTQHEKLFF

j_gene: TRBJ2-5
abundance: NA
v_gene: TRBV18
d_gene: TRBD2
CDR3nt: TGTGCCAGCTCCGAATCTAGCGGCGGGGAGACCCAGTACTTC
CDR3aa: CASSESSGGETQYF

j_gene: TRBJ1-2
abundance: NA
v_gene: TRBV29-1
d_gene: TRBD1
CDR3nt: TGCAGCGTCACTGAATCGGGACAGGTCTATGGCTACACCTTC
CDR3aa: CSVTESGQVYGYTF